This TCR beta chain was captured by sequencing in a study of cytomegalovirus exposure and HLA in healthy donors. The CDR3 sequence is 14 residues long. Measured with immunoSEQ multiplex PCR; TCRdb has only the in-frame clones, and not every one. The sample includes about 170,000 clones, about 86% of them seen just once. This chain connects TRBV12-1 to TRBJ2-7; the tabulated D call, TRBD1, remains unverified against the DNA. TRBV12-1 represents a pseudogene. Sequencing input: PBMCs. This TCR was sampled from a woman between 25 and 40 years old in good health and CMV-seronegative. This CDR3 is CASSLTGRAYEQYF. DNA of the CDR3: TGTGCCAGCAGCTTGACAGGCCGGGCCTACGAGCAGTACTTC.